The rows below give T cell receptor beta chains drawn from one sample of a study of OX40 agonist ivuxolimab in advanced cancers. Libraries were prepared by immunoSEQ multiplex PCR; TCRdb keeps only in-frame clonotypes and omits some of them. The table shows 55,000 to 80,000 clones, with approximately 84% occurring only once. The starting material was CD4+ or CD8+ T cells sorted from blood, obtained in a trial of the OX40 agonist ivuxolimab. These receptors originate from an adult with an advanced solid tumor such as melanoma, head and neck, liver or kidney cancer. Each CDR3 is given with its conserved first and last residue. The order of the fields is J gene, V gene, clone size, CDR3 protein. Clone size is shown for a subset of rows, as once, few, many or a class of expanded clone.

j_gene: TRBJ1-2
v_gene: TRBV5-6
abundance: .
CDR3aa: CASSLAKNPYGYTF

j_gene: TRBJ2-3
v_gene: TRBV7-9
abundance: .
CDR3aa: CASSPLAGGPGLTDTQYF

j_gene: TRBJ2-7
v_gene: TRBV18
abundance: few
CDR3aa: CASSPGQIPYEQYF

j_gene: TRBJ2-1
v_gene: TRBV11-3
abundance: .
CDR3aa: CASSFGNEQFF

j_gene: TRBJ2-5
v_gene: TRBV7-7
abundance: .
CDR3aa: CASSLRQSKETQYF

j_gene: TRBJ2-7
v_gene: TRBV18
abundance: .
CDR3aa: CASSPPDRANEQYF

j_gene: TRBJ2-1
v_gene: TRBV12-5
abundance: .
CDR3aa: CASGLVLRGSGSYNEQFF

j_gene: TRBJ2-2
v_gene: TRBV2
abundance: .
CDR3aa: CASSEGQGGPGELFF

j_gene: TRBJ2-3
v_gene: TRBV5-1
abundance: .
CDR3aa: CASSLGPTDTQYF

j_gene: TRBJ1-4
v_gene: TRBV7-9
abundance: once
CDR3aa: CASSLALRGLGEKLFF

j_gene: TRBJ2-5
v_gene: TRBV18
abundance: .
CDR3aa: CASSRSVGGEETQYF

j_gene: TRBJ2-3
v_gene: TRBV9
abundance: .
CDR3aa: CASSAGQGGTDTQYF

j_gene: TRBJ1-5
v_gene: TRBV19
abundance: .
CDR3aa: CASSLGDRGNQPQHF

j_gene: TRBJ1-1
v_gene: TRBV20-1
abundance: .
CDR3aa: CSAGANTEAFF

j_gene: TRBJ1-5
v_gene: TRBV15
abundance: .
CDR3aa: CATSVDRNQPQHF

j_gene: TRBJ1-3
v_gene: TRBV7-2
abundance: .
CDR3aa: CASSLVRGNTIYF

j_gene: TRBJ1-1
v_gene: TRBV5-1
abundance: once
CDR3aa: CASSLGPTLGEVTEAFF

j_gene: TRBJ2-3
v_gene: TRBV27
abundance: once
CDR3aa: CASSWTGTQYF

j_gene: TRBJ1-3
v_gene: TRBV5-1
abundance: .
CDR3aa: CASSSSWTVTGNTIYF

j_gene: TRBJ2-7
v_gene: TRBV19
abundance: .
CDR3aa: CASGVTGYEQYF

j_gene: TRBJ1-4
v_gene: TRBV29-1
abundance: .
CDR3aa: CSVEDMRGEKLFF

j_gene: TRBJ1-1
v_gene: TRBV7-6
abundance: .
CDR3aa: CASSALTIGEAFF

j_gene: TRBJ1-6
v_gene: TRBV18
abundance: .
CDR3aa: CASSPGTNSPLHF

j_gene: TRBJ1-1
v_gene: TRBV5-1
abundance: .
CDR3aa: CASSLDINRGTEAFF

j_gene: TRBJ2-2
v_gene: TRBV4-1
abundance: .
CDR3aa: CASSQGPPGGELFF

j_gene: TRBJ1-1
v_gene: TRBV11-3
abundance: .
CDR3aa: CASSFGRGGEAFF

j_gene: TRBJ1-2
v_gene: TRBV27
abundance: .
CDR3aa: CASSFPGVGYTF

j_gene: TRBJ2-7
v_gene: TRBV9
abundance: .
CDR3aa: CASSVGVWGNEQYF

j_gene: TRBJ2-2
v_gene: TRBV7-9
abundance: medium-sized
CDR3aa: CASSLRGHTPNTGELFF

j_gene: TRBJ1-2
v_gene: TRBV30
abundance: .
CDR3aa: CAWTRQGGYGYTF

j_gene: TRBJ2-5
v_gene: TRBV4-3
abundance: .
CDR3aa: CASSQGGNQETQYF

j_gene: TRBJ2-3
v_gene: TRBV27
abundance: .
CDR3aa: CASSPASTDTQYF

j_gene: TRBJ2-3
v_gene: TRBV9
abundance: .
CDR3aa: CASSARGEGDTQYF

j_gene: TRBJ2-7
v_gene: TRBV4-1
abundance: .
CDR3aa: CASSRPDRKNEQYF

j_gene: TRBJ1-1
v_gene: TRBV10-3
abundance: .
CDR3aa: CAISGTVNTEAFF

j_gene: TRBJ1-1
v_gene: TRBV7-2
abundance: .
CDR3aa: CASSRSEAFF

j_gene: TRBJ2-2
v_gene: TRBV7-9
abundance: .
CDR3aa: CASSLETGGTGELFF

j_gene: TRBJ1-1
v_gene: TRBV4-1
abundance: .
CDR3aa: CASSHPSDRAPNTEAFF

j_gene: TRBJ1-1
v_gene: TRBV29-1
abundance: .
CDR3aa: CSVGHWGTEAFF

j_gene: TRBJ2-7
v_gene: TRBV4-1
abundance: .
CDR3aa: CASSPGQGIPYEQYF

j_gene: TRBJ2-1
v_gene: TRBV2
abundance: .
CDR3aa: CASSTDRGNEQFF

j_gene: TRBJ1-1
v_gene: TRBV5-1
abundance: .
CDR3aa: CASSLHRLNTEAFF

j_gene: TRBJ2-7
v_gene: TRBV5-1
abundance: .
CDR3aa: CASSSGGTGRAYEQYF

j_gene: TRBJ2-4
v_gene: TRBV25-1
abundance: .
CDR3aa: CASSAPRDGNIQYF

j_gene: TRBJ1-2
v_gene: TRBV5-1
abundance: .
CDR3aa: CASSLDVEGYGYTF